Listed here are 31 T cell receptor beta chains from one sample, sequenced in a study of beta chain features in type 1 diabetes. Expressed TCRB transcripts were sequenced after all isolated RNA was converted to cDNA. The table came from immunoSEQ multiplex PCR; TCRdb's copy has only in-frame clones and leaves some out. The sample lists 600,000 or so clones, 11% to 15% occurring once. Points from the study as a whole: Among patients with Type 1 diabetes, TCRB CDR3s were moderately but significantly shorter in every one of the four CD4+ subsets.

These receptors lack a known antigen. The source material was naive CD4+ T cells from blood. All receptors come from a man between 18 and 35 years old with type 1 diabetes.

V and J are TRBV9 and TRBJ2-3; D is possibly TRBD2 (6 bases). V lost 4 bases, J lost 6 bases, and 24 bases lay in between. The germline gives CDR1 SGDLS, CDR2 YYNGEE. This CDR3 has 17 residues. CDR3 residues: CASSSKPGLSLVDTQYF. The DNA for the CDR3 is TGTGCCAGCAGCTCTAAACCGGGACTGTCGTTGGTCGATACGCAGTATTTT.

This clone came up a few times. The same CDR3 is also encoded by other DNA sequences in this sample. This rearrangement joins TRBV7-3 to TRBJ1-1, with TRBD1 as a possible D gene (5 bases). Germline CDR1 and CDR2: SGHTA and FQGTGA. Between the trimmed V and J ends, which lost 5 bases and 1 base, there was a span of 11 bases. This CDR3 spans 14 amino acids. The CDR3 region has the DNA TGTGCCAGCAGCCCCCAGGGAGGGAACACTGAAGCTTTCTTT. Amino acids: CASSPQGGNTEAFF.

Comment on this clone: One end of the junction varies from germline; a read error may be responsible. The chain links TRBV7-7 to TRBJ2-3; D might be TRBD2 (6 bases). The CDR3 sequence is 14 residues long. Germline V gene data show CDR1 as SSHAT and CDR2 as FNYEAQ (reference sequence). The CDR3: CASSLDGGTDTQYF. DNA of the CDR3: TGTGCTAGCAGCTTAGACGGGGGAACAGATACGCAGTATTTT.

This clone showed up just a few times. The chain couples TRBV30 to TRBJ1-1; weak D call: TRBD1 (6 bases). Germline lookup yields CDR1 GTSNPN and CDR2 SVGIG (reference sequence). The CDR3 runs 11 residues. Between the trimmed V and J ends, which lost 8 bases and 10 bases, there was a span of 17 bases. The CDR3 coding sequence is TGTGCCGGCTCTCGACAGGTCCTAGCTTTCTTT. Its translation is CAGSRQVLAFF.

This clone has just a few counts. V gene TRBV9 combines with J gene TRBJ1-3; TRBD1 aligns across 8 bases. Germline V gene lookup returns CDR1 SGDLS and CDR2 YYNGEE. This CDR3 comprises 16 residues. V was clipped by 2 bases and J by 0 bases; unmatched bases: 4. The CDR3 loop is CASSVTGGYSGNTIYF. The CDR3 nucleotides read TGTGCCAGCAGCGTCACAGGGGGGTACTCTGGAAACACCATATATTTT.

The chain has TRBV28 and TRBJ2-3; weak D call: TRBD2 (6 bases). Trimming removed 6 bases from V and 3 bases from J, with 16 bases in between. The CDR3 has 15 residues. CDR1 MDHEN and CDR2 SYDVKM come from the germline V gene. CDR3 nucleotide sequence: TGTGCCAGCAGCTTTGTCGGGGGACTGACAGATACGCAGTATTTT. The encoded protein is CASSFVGGLTDTQYF.

The chain links TRBV7-2 to TRBJ2-7; TRBD2 might be the D (5 bases). The germline CDR1 and CDR2 sequences are SGHTA and FQGNSA. The CDR3 totals 13 residues. The V end lost 2 bases, the J end lost 2 bases, and 7 bases lay between the germline ends. Written as DNA, the CDR3 is TGTGCCAGCAGCTTATCAGCGGCCTACGAGCAGTACTTC. Protein sequence: CASSLSAAYEQYF. Full variable domain (remainder filled in from reference TRBV7-2 and TRBJ2-7): GAGVSQSPSNKVTEKGKDVELRCDPISGHTALYWYRQSLGQGLEFLIYFQGNSAPDKSGLPSDRFSAERTGGSVSTLTIQRTQQEDSAVYLCASSLSAAYEQYFGPGTRLTVT.

The chain has TRBV9 and TRBJ2-2; possible D gene TRBD1, 6 bases. Deletions cut 1 base from V and 8 bases from J, with 9 bases between. The germline CDR1 and CDR2 sequences are SGDLS and YYNGEE. The length of the CDR3 is 13 residues. The CDR3 is CASSVTGNGELFF. CDR3 coding DNA: TGTGCCAGCAGCGTAACAGGGAATGGGGAGCTGTTTTTT.

The V gene is TRBV11-2, the J gene TRBJ1-2; the match to TRBD1 covers 8 bases. The CDR3 is 15 amino acids. Germline values: CDR1 SGHAT, CDR2 FQNNGV. Germline trimming cut 4 bases from V and 2 bases from J; bases unmatched to any gene: 6. The CDR3 region has the DNA TGTGCCAGCAGCTACGACAGGGGAAAGAACTATGGCTACACCTTC. Amino acid sequence: CASSYDRGKNYGYTF.

V usage is TRBV4-3 and J usage is TRBJ1-5; weak D call: TRBD1 (5 bases). Germline V lookup: CDR1 LGHNA, CDR2 YSLEER. This CDR3 has 15 amino acids. Trimming stripped 4 bases from V and 3 bases from J, with 13 bases between. CDR3 loop: CASSLTVLSNQPQHF. In nucleotides, the CDR3 is TGCGCCAGCAGCCTGACAGTTCTATCCAATCAGCCCCAGCATTTT.

This clone was counted a few times. J is TRBJ1-1 and V is TRBV19, with a possible D match to TRBD1 (5 bases). The V gene's germline CDR1 is LNHDA and CDR2 SQIVND (reference sequence). V lost 4 bases and J 1 base, leaving 7 bases between the germline ends. This CDR3 region has 13 residues. CDR3 residues: CASSTTGNTEAFF. The CDR3 region has the DNA TGTGCCAGTAGTACAACAGGGAACACTGAAGCTTTCTTT.

This clone was found a few times. The chain has TRBV11-2 and TRBJ2-1; D gene uncertain. Per the germline V gene, CDR1 is SGHAT and CDR2 is FQNNGV. CDR3 length: 15 amino acids. V was cut by 3 bases and J by 1 base, with 10 bases left in between. The CDR3 region is CASSFERPSYNEQFF. CDR3 coding DNA: TGTGCCAGCAGCTTTGAAAGACCTTCCTACAATGAGCAGTTCTTC.

This clone was seen only a few times. This chain links TRBV4-1 with TRBJ2-3; 8 bases match TRBD1. There are 19 residues in the CDR3. With V trimmed by 2 bases and J by 4 bases, 17 bases remained unmatched. Germline values: CDR1 MGHRA, CDR2 YSYEKL. The CDR3 sequence is CASSQLPQEGRGHSDTQYF. CDR3 coding DNA: TGCGCCAGCAGCCAACTACCTCAGGAGGGCAGGGGGCATTCAGATACGCAGTATTTT.

This rearrangement joins TRBV2 to TRBJ2-1, with 10 bases matching TRBD1. Germline trimming cut 6 bases from V and 5 bases from J; bases unmatched to any gene: 13. This CDR3 spans 17 amino acids. Germline CDR1 and CDR2: SNHLY and FYNNEI. This chain's CDR3 is CASSTTSPGQGNNEQFF. CDR3 DNA sequence: TGTGCCAGCAGCACCACGAGTCCGGGACAGGGGAACAATGAGCAGTTCTTC.

The chain joins TRBV5-4 to TRBJ2-2; 9 bases fit TRBD1. Germline V gene sequence: CDR1 SGHNT, CDR2 YYREEE (reference sequence). V gave up 0 bases and J gave up 3 bases; unmatched junction bases: 6. This CDR3 contains 17 residues. The CDR3 bases are TGTGCCAGCAGCTTGGGGACAGGGGCGACGGACACCGGGGAGCTGTTTTTT. Amino acid sequence: CASSLGTGATDTGELFF.

The V and J genes are TRBV11-1 and TRBJ2-5, with 10 nucleotides matching TRBD2. Per the germline V gene, CDR1 is SGHAT and CDR2 is FQDESV (reference sequence). Germline trimming cut 3 bases from V and 5 bases from J; bases unmatched to any gene: 6. CDR3 size: 15 residues. CDR3 DNA sequence: TGTGCCAGCAGCTTCAGCGGGAGGGCCCGGGAGACCCAGTACTTC. This encodes CASSFSGRARETQYF.

This rearrangement joins TRBV30 to TRBJ1-1, with 7 bases fitting TRBD1. From germline, CDR1 is GTSNPN and CDR2 SVGIG (reference sequence). The ends lost 1 base at V and 7 bases at J; junction bases unmatched: 6. CDR3 size: 13 residues. CDR3 amino acids: CAWSALRGSEAFF. The CDR3 DNA follows: TGTGCCTGGAGTGCCCTCAGGGGGAGTGAAGCTTTCTTT.

This chain joins TRBV7-9 and TRBJ2-3; maybe TRBD1 (5 bases). CDR3 length equals 15 residues. Trimming pared 5 bases from V and 2 bases from J, leaving 14 bases between. Germline CDR1 and CDR2: SEHNR and FQNEAQ (reference sequence). In nucleotides, the CDR3 is TGTGCCAGCAGCCGATACCGGACATTCACAGATACGCAGTATTTT. Its protein is CASSRYRTFTDTQYF.

This clone was counted only a few times. Other DNA sequences in this specimen translate into the identical CDR3. This chain connects TRBV29-1 to TRBJ1-2, with D possibly being TRBD1 (5 bases). V lost 6 bases and J 4 bases, leaving 9 bases between the germline ends. The CDR3 runs to 11 residues. The germline V gene has CDR1 SQVTM and CDR2 ANQGSEA. CDR3 region: CSVGTIYGYTF. The CDR3 DNA follows: TGCAGCGTCGGGACTATCTATGGCTACACCTTC.

This clone occurred a few times. The chain combines TRBV20-1 with TRBJ1-5; D gene uncertain. Germline V CDR1 and CDR2: DFQATT, SNEGSKA (reference sequence). V was pared by 4 bases and J by 10 bases, with 11 bases between. The CDR3 has 11 amino acids. The CDR3 here is CSATREVPQHF. The CDR3, as DNA: TGCAGTGCTACAAGGGAGGTACCCCAGCATTTT.

This clone appeared a few times. The J gene is TRBJ2-1, the V gene TRBV30; D might be TRBD1 (6 bases). CDR1 is GTSNPN and CDR2 is SVGIG in the germline V gene (reference sequence). The CDR3 length is 13 residues. The ends were cut back, 0 bases at V and 9 bases at J, with 12 bases in the middle. The chain's CDR3 is CAWSVEGQSEQFF. CDR3 DNA: TGTGCCTGGAGTGTAGAGGGACAAAGTGAGCAGTTCTTC. Using reference TRBV30 and TRBJ2-1 for the parts outside the CDR3, the full variable domain is SQTIHQWPATLVQPVGSPLSLECTVEGTSNPNLYWYRQAAGRGLQLLFYSVGIGQISSEVPQNLSASRPQDRQFILSSKKLLLSDSGFYLCAWSVEGQSEQFFGPGTRLTVL.

With respect to this clone: The identical CDR3 is also encoded by other nucleotide sequences in the sample. The V call is TRBV27, the J call TRBJ2-7, with 9 bases aligning to TRBD1. This CDR3 is built from 15 residues. V shed 4 bases, J shed 3 bases, and the junction held 7 bases outside the gene matches. The V gene's germline CDR1 is MNHEY and CDR2 SMNVEV (reference sequence). CDR3 bases: TGTGCCAGCAGTTCGCCGGGACAGGGATTCTACGAGCAGTACTTC. It is translated as CASSSPGQGFYEQYF.

This clone has a handful of counts. V and J are TRBV29-1 and TRBJ2-3, with a weak D call TRBD1 (5 bases). The CDR3 has 12 amino acids. The V gene's germline CDR1 is SQVTM and CDR2 ANQGSEA. V was pared by 7 bases and J by 2 bases, with 10 bases between. The CDR3 DNA reads TGCAGCGGTGACAGTCTCACAGATACGCAGTATTTT. It codes for CSGDSLTDTQYF.

This clone was counted once. The chain combines TRBV4-1 with TRBJ2-7; maybe TRBD2 (5 bases). The CDR3 is made up of 15 amino acids. The V gene's germline CDR1 is MGHRA and CDR2 YSYEKL. V lost 1 base to trimming and J lost 5 bases, with 15 bases between them. DNA of the CDR3: TGCGCCAGCAGCCAAGGACTATCTCTAAGGAACGAGCAGTACTTC. This encodes CASSQGLSLRNEQYF.

The rearrangement links TRBV10-2 to TRBJ1-3, with D uncertain. The CDR3 runs to 13 residues. Trimming stripped 9 bases from V and 0 bases from J, with 9 bases between. Germline V gene sequence: CDR1 WSHSY, CDR2 SAAADI. Here the CDR3 reads CARILSSGNTIYF. CDR3 DNA: TGCGCCAGAATACTGTCCTCTGGAAACACCATATATTTT.

The chain couples TRBV6-1 to TRBJ1-2, with no clear D. Germline lookup yields CDR1 MNHNS and CDR2 SASEGT. The CDR3 is 12 residues long. Trimming removed 6 bases from V and 0 bases from J, with 5 bases in between. Here the CDR3 DNA reads TGTGCCAGCAGCGGTCCTAACTATGGCTACACCTTC. Amino acids: CASSGPNYGYTF.

This chain connects TRBV28 to TRBJ1-2; D is undetermined. Germline-derived CDR1 and CDR2 are MDHEN and SYDVKM. The germline V and J ends were trimmed by 6 bases and 0 bases, with 8 bases remaining between them. The CDR3 runs to 13 residues. Here the CDR3 DNA reads TGTGCCAGCAGCGTCCGTGCTAACTATGGCTACACCTTC. This codes for CASSVRANYGYTF.

The rearrangement links TRBV28 to TRBJ2-3; the D is unclear. V lost 6 bases and J lost 4, with 8 bases in between. This CDR3 spans 12 amino acids. Germline assignment: CDR1 MDHEN and CDR2 SYDVKM. The CDR3 loop reads CASRGPSDTQYF. For the CDR3, the DNA is TGTGCCAGCAGAGGTCCGTCAGATACGCAGTATTTT. Together with reference TRBV28 and TRBJ2-3, the CDR3 gives the full variable domain: DVKVTQSSRYLVKRTGEKVFLECVQDMDHENMFWYRQDPGLGLRLIYFSYDVKMKEKGDIPEGYSVSREKKERFSLILESASTNQTSMYLCASRGPSDTQYFGPGTRLTVL.

This clone was seen a handful of times. The rearrangement joins TRBV7-2 to TRBJ1-4, with unresolved D. The CDR3 sequence is 15 residues long. V was shortened by 6 bases and J by 3 bases, with 14 bases between the two germline ends. Germline values: CDR1 SGHTA, CDR2 FQGNSA. CDR3 DNA sequence: TGTGCCAGCAGTATAAACCCGCAGCCTAATGAAAAACTGTTTTTT. Protein product: CASSINPQPNEKLFF.

This sequence joins TRBV14 and TRBJ1-2; D is unclear. The CDR3 is 15 residues long. Trimming took off 1 base at V and 4 bases at J, with 13 bases between the two ends. Germline V gene sequence: CDR1 SGHDN, CDR2 FVKESK. In DNA, the CDR3 is TGTGCCAGCAGCCAAGTTGCTACCGGGCCCTATGGCTACACCTTC. Its translation is CASSQVATGPYGYTF.

The chain recombines TRBV6-6 with TRBJ2-3, with D possibly being TRBD1 (5 bases). This CDR3 has 13 residues. V lost 5 bases and J lost 6, with 12 bases in between. Germline values: CDR1 MNHNY, CDR2 SVGAGI (reference sequence). The CDR3 sequence: CASSAPPGDTQYF. The CDR3 coding sequence is TGTGCCAGCAGTGCCCCTCCAGGGGATACGCAGTATTTT.